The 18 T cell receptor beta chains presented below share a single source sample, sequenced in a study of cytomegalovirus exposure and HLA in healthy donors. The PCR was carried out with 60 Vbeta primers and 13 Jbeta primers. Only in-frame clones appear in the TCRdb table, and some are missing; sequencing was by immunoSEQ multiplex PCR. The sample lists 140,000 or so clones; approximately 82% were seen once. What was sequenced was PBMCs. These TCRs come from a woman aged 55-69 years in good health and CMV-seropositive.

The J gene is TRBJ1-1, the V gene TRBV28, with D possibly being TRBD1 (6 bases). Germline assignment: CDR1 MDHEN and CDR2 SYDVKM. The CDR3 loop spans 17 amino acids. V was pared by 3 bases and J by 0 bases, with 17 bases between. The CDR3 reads CASSFPQGHTLNTEAFF. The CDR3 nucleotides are TGTGCCAGCAGTTTTCCCCAGGGACACACTTTGAACACTGAAGCTTTCTTT. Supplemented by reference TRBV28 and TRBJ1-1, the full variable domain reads DVKVTQSSRYLVKRTGEKVFLECVQDMDHENMFWYRQDPGLGLRLIYFSYDVKMKEKGDIPEGYSVSREKKERFSLILESASTNQTSMYLCASSFPQGHTLNTEAFFGQGTRLTVV.

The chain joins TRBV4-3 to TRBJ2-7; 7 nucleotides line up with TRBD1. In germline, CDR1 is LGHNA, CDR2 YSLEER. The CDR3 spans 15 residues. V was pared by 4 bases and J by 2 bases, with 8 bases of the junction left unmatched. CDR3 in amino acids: CASSPRGTAAYEQYF. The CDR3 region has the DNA TGCGCCAGCAGCCCAAGGGGGACAGCCGCCTACGAGCAGTACTTC.

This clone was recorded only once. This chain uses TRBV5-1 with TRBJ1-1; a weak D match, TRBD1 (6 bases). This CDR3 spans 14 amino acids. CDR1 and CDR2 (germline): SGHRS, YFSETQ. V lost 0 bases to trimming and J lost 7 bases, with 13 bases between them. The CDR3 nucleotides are TGCGCCAGCAGCTTGGAGGGACAAGGGGTTGAAGCTTTCTTT. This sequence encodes CASSLEGQGVEAFF.

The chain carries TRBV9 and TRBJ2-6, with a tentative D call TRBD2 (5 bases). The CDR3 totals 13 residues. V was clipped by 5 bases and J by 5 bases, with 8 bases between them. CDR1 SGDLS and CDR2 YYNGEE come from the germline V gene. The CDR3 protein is CASSPDWANVLTF. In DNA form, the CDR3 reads TGTGCCAGCAGTCCGGACTGGGCCAACGTCCTGACTTTC.

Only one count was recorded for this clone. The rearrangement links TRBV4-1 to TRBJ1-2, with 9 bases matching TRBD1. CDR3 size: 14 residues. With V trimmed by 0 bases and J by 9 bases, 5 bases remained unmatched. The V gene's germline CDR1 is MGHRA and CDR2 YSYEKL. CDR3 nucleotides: TGCGCCAGCAGCCAAGAGGGAACAGGGGGCAGCTACACCTTC. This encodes CASSQEGTGGSYTF.

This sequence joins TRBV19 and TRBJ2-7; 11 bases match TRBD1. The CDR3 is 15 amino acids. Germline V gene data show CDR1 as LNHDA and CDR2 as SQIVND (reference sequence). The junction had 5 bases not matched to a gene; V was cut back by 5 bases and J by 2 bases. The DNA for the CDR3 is TGTGCCAGTAGTCCCCAGGGACAGGGGGCCTACGAGCAGTACTTC. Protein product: CASSPQGQGAYEQYF.

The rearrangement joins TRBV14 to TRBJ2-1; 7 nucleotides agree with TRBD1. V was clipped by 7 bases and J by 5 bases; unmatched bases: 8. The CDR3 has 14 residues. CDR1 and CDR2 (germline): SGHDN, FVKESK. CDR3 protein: CASTIRTGHNEQFF. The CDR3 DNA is TGTGCCAGCACCATACGGACAGGCCACAATGAGCAGTTCTTC.

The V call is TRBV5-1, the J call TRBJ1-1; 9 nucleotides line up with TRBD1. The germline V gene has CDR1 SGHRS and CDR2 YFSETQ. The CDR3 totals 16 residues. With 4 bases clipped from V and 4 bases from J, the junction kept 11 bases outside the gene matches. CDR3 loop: CASSTTGGPGGTEAFF. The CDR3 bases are TGCGCCAGCAGCACTACAGGGGGCCCGGGCGGCACTGAAGCTTTCTTT.

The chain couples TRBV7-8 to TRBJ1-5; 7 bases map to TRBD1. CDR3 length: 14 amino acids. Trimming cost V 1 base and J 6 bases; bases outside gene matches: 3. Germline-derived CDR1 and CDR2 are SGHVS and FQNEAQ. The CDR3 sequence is CASSLGEGAQPQHF. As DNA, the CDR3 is TGTGCCAGCAGCTTAGGTGAGGGGGCTCAGCCCCAGCATTTT.

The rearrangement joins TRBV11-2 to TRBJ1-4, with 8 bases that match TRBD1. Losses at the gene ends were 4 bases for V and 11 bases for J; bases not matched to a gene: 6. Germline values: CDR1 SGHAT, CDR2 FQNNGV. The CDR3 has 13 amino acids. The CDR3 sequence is CASSSQRQGKLFF. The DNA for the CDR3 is TGTGCCAGCAGCTCCCAAAGACAGGGGAAACTGTTTTTT.

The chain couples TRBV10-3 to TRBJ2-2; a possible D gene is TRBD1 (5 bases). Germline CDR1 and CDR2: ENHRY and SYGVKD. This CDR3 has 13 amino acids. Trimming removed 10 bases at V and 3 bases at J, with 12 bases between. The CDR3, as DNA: TGTGCCACCTGGCAGGGCGACACCGGGGAGCTGTTTTTT. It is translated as CATWQGDTGELFF.

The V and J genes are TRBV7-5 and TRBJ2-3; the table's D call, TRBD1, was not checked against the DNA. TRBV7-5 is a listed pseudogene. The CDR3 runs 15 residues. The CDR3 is CARSNRDTTLWTQYF. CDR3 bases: TGTGCCAGAAGCAACCGGGACACCACACTGTGGACGCAGTATTTT.

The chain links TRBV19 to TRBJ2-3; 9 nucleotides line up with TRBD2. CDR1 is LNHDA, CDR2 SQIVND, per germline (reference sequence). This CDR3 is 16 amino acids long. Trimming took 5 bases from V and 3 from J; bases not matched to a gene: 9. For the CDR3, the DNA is TGTGCCAGTAGTCCACCGTCCAGCGGGAGGACAGATACGCAGTATTTT. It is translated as CASSPPSSGRTDTQYF. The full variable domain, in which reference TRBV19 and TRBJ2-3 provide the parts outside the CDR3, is DGGITQSPKYLFRKEGQNVTLSCEQNLNHDAMYWYRQDPGQGLRLIYYSQIVNDFQKGDIAEGYSVSREKKESFPLTVTSAQKNPTAFYLCASSPPSSGRTDTQYFGPGTRLTVL.

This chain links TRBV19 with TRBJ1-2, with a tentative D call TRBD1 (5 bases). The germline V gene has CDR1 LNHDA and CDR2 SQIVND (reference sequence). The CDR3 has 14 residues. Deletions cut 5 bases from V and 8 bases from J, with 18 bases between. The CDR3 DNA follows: TGTGCCAGTAGTGCTGGGGCAGGGCTGGGCGGCTACACCTTC. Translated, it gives CASSAGAGLGGYTF.

CDR3 DNA: TGCAGCGTGGCTAGCGGGAGGACCGGGGAGCTGTTTTTT. It is translated as CSVASGRTGELFF. This sequence joins TRBV29-1 and TRBJ2-2, with 11 bases identical to TRBD2. V dropped 6 bases and J dropped 5; count of bases not matched to a gene: 2. Germline lookup yields CDR1 SQVTM and CDR2 ANQGSEA. There are 13 residues in the CDR3.

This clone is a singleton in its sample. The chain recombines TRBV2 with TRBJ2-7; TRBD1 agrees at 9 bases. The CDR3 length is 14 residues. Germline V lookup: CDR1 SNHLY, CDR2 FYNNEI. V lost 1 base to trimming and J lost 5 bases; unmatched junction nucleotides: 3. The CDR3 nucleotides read TGTGCCAGCAGTGAAGGGGACAGGGCTGACGAGCAGTACTTC. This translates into CASSEGDRADEQYF.

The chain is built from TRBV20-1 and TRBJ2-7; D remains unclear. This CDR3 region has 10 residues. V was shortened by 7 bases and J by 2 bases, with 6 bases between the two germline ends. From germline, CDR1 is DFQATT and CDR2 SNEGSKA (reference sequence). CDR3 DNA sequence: TGCAGTGGTGGAGCCTACGAGCAGTACTTC. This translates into CSGGAYEQYF.

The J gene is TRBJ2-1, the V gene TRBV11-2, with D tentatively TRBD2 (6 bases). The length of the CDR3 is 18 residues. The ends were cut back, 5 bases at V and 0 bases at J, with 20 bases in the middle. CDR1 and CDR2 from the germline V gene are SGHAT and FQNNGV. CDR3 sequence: CASSVGGARASSYNEQFF. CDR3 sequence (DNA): TGTGCCAGCAGCGTAGGCGGGGCCAGGGCGAGCTCCTACAATGAGCAGTTCTTC.